This TCR beta chain was observed in a study of identical twins. The study, taken as a whole, reports: For cord blood, abundant beta clonotypes had fewer insertions, unlike memory repertoires, which showed none.

Unique molecular identifiers were in the cDNA, with template-switch universal primer binding. Each CDR3 protein is one row after TCRdb ran MiXCR on the 5' RACE reads. The sample records a few hundred thousand distinct CDR3 sequences, nearly 10% being singletons. CDR3 length equals 15 residues. Germline V CDR1 and CDR2: SGHAT, FQNNGV. V lost 7 bases and J lost 4; bases outside the gene matches: 13. This clonotype was seen only a few times. Antigen specificity is unknown. These data were also reused for a study on yellow fever vaccine responses in identical twins.

Sequencing was performed on PBMCs. This sequence was found in a young woman in good health. This chain joins TRBV11-2 and TRBJ2-7; TRBD1 agrees at 7 bases. CDR3 loop: CASTQKQGLTYEQYF. CDR3 bases: TGTGCCAGCACCCAGAAACAGGGGTTAACGTACGAGCAGTACTTC.